This TCR beta chain was captured in a study of identical twins. TCRdb itself ran the 5' RACE reads through MiXCR, one entry per CDR3 protein. The sample includes approximately 530,000 distinct CDR3 sequences, about 22% of them seen just once. On this clonotype itself: Its antigen remains unidentified.

General study results and limits: Fewer insertions marked abundant cord blood beta clonotypes; young adult naive trended weakly, memory not at all. Out-of-frame beta sequences exhibited a weaker degree of excess twin sharing. Models underestimated TCR alpha sharing (out-of-frame) in monozygotic twins.

The CDR3 extends over 16 amino acids. Trimming left V 0 bases short and J 1 base short, with 12 bases between. Looked up from germline, CDR1 is LGHNA and CDR2 is YNFKEQ. The sample was also linked to a second study, of yellow fever vaccine responses in identical twins.

The specimen sequenced was CD4+ T cells sorted from blood. This TCR was recovered from a young woman in good health. The J gene is TRBJ2-5, the V gene TRBV4-2; possibly TRBD1 or TRBD2 for D (5 bases each). The CDR3 is CASSQEVLRGQETQYF. CDR3 DNA: TGTGCCAGCAGCCAAGAGGTTTTGAGGGGCCAAGAGACCCAGTACTTC.